This passage covers 25 T cell receptor beta chains from one sample sequenced in a study of monozygotic twins with inflammatory bowel disease. TCRdb reprocessed the 5' RACE reads and keeps a single row for each CDR3 protein, giving no DNA. The sample holds around 140,000 distinct CDR3 sequences. The source material was blood. These receptors came from a human donor with ulcerative colitis or Crohn's disease, or a healthy co-twin of an affected twin (not recorded which).

The chain joins TRBV6-5 to TRBJ2-7; the TCRdb call, TRBD1, lacks DNA for checking. The CDR3 is 13 amino acids. CDR1 is MNHEY and CDR2 is SVGAGI in the germline V gene. CDR3 loop: CASKGARGYEQYF.

The V call is TRBV20-1, the J call TRBJ2-3. CDR1 and CDR2 (germline): DFQATT, SNEGSKA (reference sequence). This CDR3 region has 15 residues. CDR3 region: CSARGSSISTDTQYF.

The chain links TRBV7-2 to TRBJ2-5. Germline CDR1 is SGHTA and CDR2 is FQGNSA. This CDR3 region has 12 residues. This chain's CDR3 is CASSDSGETQYF.

The chain recombines TRBV12-3 or TRBV12-4 with TRBJ1-1; TCRdb indicates TRBD1, and absent DNA this call remains unverified. There are 12 residues in the CDR3. Here the CDR3 reads CASSLTGGSAFF.

The V and J genes are TRBV20-1 and TRBJ1-1; the D call of TRBD1 rests on TCRdb alone, since no DNA is present to check it. The CDR3 runs 15 residues. Germline CDR1 DFQATT, CDR2 SNEGSKA (reference sequence). CDR3 sequence reads: CSADSGSFKNTEAFF.

The chain combines TRBV5-1 with TRBJ2-7; TCRdb gives TRBD1 as the D gene, but with no DNA this cannot be confirmed. Germline V gene data show CDR1 as SGHRS and CDR2 as YFSETQ. The CDR3 is 16 residues long. The chain's CDR3 is CASSLATGGVPYEQYF.

The V and J genes are TRBV5-1 and TRBJ2-2. Germline-derived CDR1 and CDR2 are SGHRS and YFSETQ. The CDR3 has 12 residues. This CDR3 reads CASSLGVGELFF.

The chain has TRBV5-1 and TRBJ2-7; TCRdb gives TRBD1 as the D gene, but with no DNA this cannot be confirmed. Germline assignment: CDR1 SGHRS and CDR2 YFSETQ. This CDR3 is built from 15 residues. The CDR3 loop reads CASSLGTGPSYEQYF.

The chain employs TRBV28 and TRBJ1-5; TCRdb selects TRBD1, and the lack of DNA leaves this call unchecked. Per the germline V gene, CDR1 is MDHEN and CDR2 is SYDVKM. The CDR3 is 14 amino acids. CDR3 loop: CASSWDRGNQPQHF.

The chain is built from TRBV6-4 and TRBJ2-1; there is no DNA to check the TCRdb D call of TRBD2. The CDR3 covers 19 residues. CDR1 is MRHNA and CDR2 is SNTAGT in the germline V gene. CDR3 in amino acids: CASKGLGSGIISSYNEQFF.

The chain recombines TRBV5-1 with TRBJ2-2. The CDR3 extends over 13 amino acids. The germline V gene encodes CDR1 SGHRS and CDR2 YFSETQ. The chain's CDR3 is CASSSETSGELFF.

This chain uses TRBV7-9 with TRBJ1-4; checking the TCRdb D call of TRBD1 is not possible without DNA. This CDR3 has 15 amino acids. In germline, CDR1 is SEHNR, CDR2 FQNEAQ (reference sequence). CDR3 in amino acids: CASSLEGVTNEKLFF.

The chain joins TRBV4-1 to TRBJ2-1; as DNA is missing, the TRBD1 call by TCRdb cannot be tested. The germline CDR1 and CDR2 sequences are MGHRA and YSYEKL. The CDR3 consists of 16 residues. The chain's CDR3 is CASRRILGDTYNEQFF.

The chain joins TRBV30 to TRBJ2-7; TCRdb names TRBD1, which stays unverified in the absence of DNA. This CDR3 is built from 15 residues. Germline V gene lookup returns CDR1 GTSNPN and CDR2 SVGIG (reference sequence). The CDR3: CAWSVLGTRTYEQYF.

The chain links TRBV20-1 to TRBJ2-7; TCRdb proposes TRBD2, but this gene call is untestable without DNA. Germline values: CDR1 DFQATT, CDR2 SNEGSKA (reference sequence). The CDR3 contains 16 residues. The CDR3 sequence: CSARDRRTLLNPEQYF.

V gene TRBV5-5 combines with J gene TRBJ2-1; the D call of TRBD1 rests on TCRdb alone, since no DNA is present to check it. CDR3 length: 15 residues. Germline loops: CDR1 SGHKS, CDR2 YYEKEE (reference sequence). This chain's CDR3 is CASSLSGVAGNEQFF.

V is TRBV7-2 and J is TRBJ2-7. This CDR3 region has 12 residues. Germline assignment: CDR1 SGHTA and CDR2 FQGNSA. The CDR3 sequence is CASSSTRREQYF.

The rearrangement joins TRBV2 to TRBJ1-5. The CDR3 consists of 17 residues. CDR1 and CDR2 (germline): SNHLY, FYNNEI. The chain's CDR3 is CASSEKVRGGSNQPQHF.

J is TRBJ1-1 and V is TRBV5-1. Germline-derived CDR1 and CDR2 are SGHRS and YFSETQ. This CDR3 has 12 amino acids. The CDR3 sequence is CASRQSSTEAFF.

CDR3 protein: CASSLAFGNQNSPLHF. The chain recombines TRBV5-1 with TRBJ1-6; the D call of TRBD1 rests on TCRdb alone, since no DNA is present to check it. Germline values: CDR1 SGHRS, CDR2 YFSETQ. The CDR3 is 16 amino acids. The entire variable domain, with the rest obtained from reference TRBV5-1 and TRBJ1-6, is as follows: KAGVTQTPRYLIKTRGQQVTLSCSPISGHRSVSWYQQTPGQGLQFLFEYFSETQRNKGNFPGRFSGRQFSNSRSEMNVSTLELGDSALYLCASSLAFGNQNSPLHFGNGTRLTVT.

The chain employs TRBV19 and TRBJ2-3. Germline V gene sequence: CDR1 LNHDA, CDR2 SQIVND (reference sequence). CDR3 length equals 11 residues. The CDR3 reads CASRTRDTQYF.

This chain connects TRBV7-7 to TRBJ1-1. This CDR3 contains 13 residues. CDR1 SSHAT and CDR2 FNYEAQ come from the germline V gene (reference sequence). The CDR3 sequence: CASSLTRGSEAFF.

The chain carries TRBV28 and TRBJ2-3. Germline CDR1 and CDR2: MDHEN and SYDVKM. This CDR3 region has 12 residues. This chain's CDR3 is CASRTTSDTQYF.

The chain employs TRBV30 and TRBJ2-4; TCRdb indicates TRBD2, and absent DNA this call remains unverified. Germline assignment: CDR1 GTSNPN and CDR2 SVGIG (reference sequence). The CDR3 has 12 residues. CDR3 in amino acids: CAWSVSTSGNSF.

The CDR3 sequence is CSARRDRDNSNQPQHF. This chain links TRBV20-1 with TRBJ1-5; TCRdb calls TRBD1, which cannot be checked without DNA. This CDR3 comprises 16 residues. In germline, CDR1 is DFQATT, CDR2 SNEGSKA (reference sequence).